The T cell receptor (beta chain) under discussion was sequenced for a study of T-cell reconstitution after alpha-beta-depleted transplantation in children. Study results and caveats: Reportedly, roughly two months post-transplant, alpha-beta T cells arose from several hundred expanded graft clones. T-cell numbers and diversity one year post-transplant derived largely from freshly generated T cells. Some patients' high day-60 TCRbeta diversity was attributed to recipient cells surviving conditioning.

Preparation of the TCRbeta library was carried out with unique molecular identifiers. From the PCR reads, TCRdb called clonotypes with MiXCR, one entry per CDR3 protein. The sample has about 230,000 distinct CDR3 sequences; roughly 10% are singletons. CDR1 and CDR2 from the germline V gene are MDHEN and SYDVKM. Trimming removed 3 bases from V and 4 bases from J; junction bases left unmatched: 10. The length of the CDR3 is 16 residues. This clonotype was seen at least ten times. Its cognate antigen is unknown. The sequencing used PBMCs, collected before TCRalphabeta/CD19-depleted stem cell transplant. The gene calls are TRBV28 and TRBJ2-7, with 9 nucleotides matching TRBD2. This sequence originates from a child younger than two with acute myeloid leukemia, due to receive a stem cell transplant. CDR3 protein: CASSLGGRAGGYEQYF. In DNA, the CDR3 is TGTGCCAGCAGTTTGGGCGGTCGAGCGGGAGGTTACGAGCAGTACTTC.